These 21 T cell receptor beta chains were sequenced from one sample in a study of blood T cell repertoires in COVID-19. The data were produced by immunoSEQ multiplex PCR, yet TCRdb's version contains in-frame clones alone and is incomplete. The sample shows a few hundred thousand clones, under 90% of them seen only once. The sequencing input was peripheral blood. The receptors here all came from a woman under 30 with acute or convalescent COVID-19.

This clone was counted between two and nine times. The chain couples TRBV6-2 or TRBV6-3 to TRBJ1-5, with 11 bases aligning to TRBD1. CDR3 length equals 16 residues. CDR1 is MNHEY and CDR2 is SVGEGT in the germline V gene. The V and J ends lost 2 bases and 7 bases, in that order; junction bases with no gene match: 7. CDR3 DNA sequence: TGTGCCAGCAGTTACGGGGACAGGGGGTCGGGACAGCCCCAGCATTTT. This gives the protein CASSYGDRGSGQPQHF.

The V call is TRBV6-1, the J call TRBJ1-3; D is unresolved. V was pared by 4 bases and J by 1 base, with 14 bases between. Germline lookup yields CDR1 MNHNS and CDR2 SASEGT. The CDR3 spans 16 residues. CDR3 amino acids: CASSAPSEGSGNTIYF. In DNA, the CDR3 is TGTGCCAGCAGTGCCCCCTCAGAGGGTTCTGGAAACACCATATATTTT.

This clone was observed once. The chain recombines TRBV6-2 or TRBV6-3 with TRBJ1-1; tentatively, D is TRBD1 (5 bases). V gave up 0 bases and J gave up 4 bases, with 12 bases separating them. The CDR3 consists of 15 residues. Germline V gene sequence: CDR1 MNHEY, CDR2 SVGEGT. This CDR3 is CASSYSGGRSTEAFF. The CDR3 DNA follows: TGTGCCAGCAGTTACTCGGGGGGAAGGAGCACTGAAGCTTTCTTT.

The CDR3, as DNA: TGTGCCACCAGCAGAGATCAGGGGTCTTTGGCTTTCTTT. Its translation is CATSRDQGSLAFF. The chain combines TRBV15 with TRBJ1-1; tentative D call: TRBD1 (6 bases). The V and J ends lost 0 bases and 11 bases respectively, with 13 bases between them. This CDR3 comprises 13 residues. Germline CDR1 and CDR2: LNHNV and YYDKDF (reference sequence).

This clone was detected only once. The chain joins TRBV6-1 to TRBJ2-3; 11 bases match TRBD2. CDR3 length: 16 residues. CDR1 is MNHNS and CDR2 is SASEGT in the germline V gene. The V gene end was trimmed by 4 bases and the J gene end by 4 bases; junction bases not matched to a gene: 7. This CDR3 reads CASSVTSGIGSDTQYF. The CDR3 bases are TGTGCCAGCAGTGTGACTAGCGGGATTGGATCAGATACGCAGTATTTT.

The chain employs TRBV28 and TRBJ2-3; perhaps TRBD2 as D (6 bases). Trimming left V 3 bases short and J 0 bases short, with 10 bases between. The CDR3 contains 15 residues. Looked up from germline, CDR1 is MDHEN and CDR2 is SYDVKM. CDR3: CASSLGGGSTDTQYF. In nucleotides, the CDR3 is TGTGCCAGCAGTTTGGGTGGGGGGAGCACAGATACGCAGTATTTT. The whole variable domain, filled in from reference TRBV28 and TRBJ2-3, reads DVKVTQSSRYLVKRTGEKVFLECVQDMDHENMFWYRQDPGLGLRLIYFSYDVKMKEKGDIPEGYSVSREKKERFSLILESASTNQTSMYLCASSLGGGSTDTQYFGPGTRLTVL.

The chain links TRBV28 to TRBJ1-1, with D possibly matching TRBD1 (5 bases). V was cut by 3 bases and J by 4 bases, with 12 bases left in between. The CDR3 spans 14 residues. Germline CDR1 reads MDHEN; CDR2 reads SYDVKM. This chain's CDR3 is CASSLAGFTTEAFF. CDR3 bases: TGTGCCAGCAGTTTGGCAGGGTTTACCACTGAAGCTTTCTTT.

The chain has TRBV7-2 and TRBJ2-1, with TRBD2 matching over 10 bases. The junction had 16 bases not matched to a gene; V was cut back by 3 bases and J by 8 bases. The V gene's germline CDR1 is SGHTA and CDR2 FQGNSA. The CDR3 has 18 amino acids. The CDR3 spells CASSFDRLAGVLSDEQFF. The DNA of the CDR3 is TGTGCCAGCAGCTTCGATCGGCTAGCGGGAGTATTGAGCGATGAGCAGTTCTTC.

The chain is built from TRBV6-6 and TRBJ1-2, with D unresolved. This CDR3 comprises 15 residues. Germline CDR1 and CDR2: MNHNY and SVGAGI (reference sequence). The V end lost 0 bases, the J end lost 4 bases, and 12 bases lay between the germline ends. The CDR3 DNA reads as TGTGCCAGCAGTTACTCGGGGAGGGTCAGCTATGGCTACACCTTC. This codes for CASSYSGRVSYGYTF.

The CDR3 protein is CASSLSSGGGTDTQYF. The CDR3 nucleotides read TGTGCCAGCAGCTTGAGTAGCGGAGGGGGCACAGATACGCAGTATTTT. The rearrangement joins TRBV11-3 to TRBJ2-3, with D tentatively TRBD2 (6 bases). Germline V gene data show CDR1 as SGHNT and CDR2 as YENEEA. Trimming shortened V by 3 bases and J by 1 base, and 14 bases separated the two germline ends. The CDR3 length is 16 residues.

This chain uses TRBV19 with TRBJ2-7; perhaps TRBD2 as D (6 bases). V was clipped by 1 base and J by 0 bases, with 13 bases between them. Per the germline V gene, CDR1 is LNHDA and CDR2 is SQIVND (reference sequence). The length of the CDR3 is 16 residues. The DNA of the CDR3 is TGTGCCAGTAGTATAGCCCCAGCGGGTAGCTCCTACGAGCAGTACTTC. Translation gives CASSIAPAGSSYEQYF.

The chain uses TRBV13 and TRBJ1-4; TRBD1 matches 7 bases. Per the germline V gene, CDR1 is PRHDT and CDR2 is FYEKMQ (reference sequence). The CDR3 runs to 15 residues. V was pared by 5 bases and J by 3 bases, with 6 bases of the junction left unmatched. The CDR3 reads CASSDRDSPNEKLFF. CDR3 in DNA: TGTGCCAGCAGCGACCGGGACAGCCCTAATGAAAAACTGTTTTTT.

The chain employs TRBV5-1 and TRBJ2-7; 7 bases fit TRBD2. The CDR3 runs to 14 residues. Germline V gives CDR1 SGHRS, CDR2 YFSETQ. Trimming at V came to 3 bases and at J to 2 bases, leaving 5 bases not matched to a gene. CDR3 protein: CASSSTSRPYEQYF. For the CDR3, the DNA is TGCGCCAGCAGCTCGACTAGCCGACCCTACGAGCAGTACTTC.

The CDR3 reads CAWSTGTSGSTDTQYF. The CDR3, as DNA: TGTGCCTGGAGTACCGGGACTAGCGGTAGCACAGATACGCAGTATTTT. The genes are TRBV30 and TRBJ2-3, with 11 bases matching TRBD2. With V trimmed by 2 bases and J by 0 bases, 4 bases remained unmatched. This CDR3 spans 16 amino acids. The germline gives CDR1 GTSNPN, CDR2 SVGIG (reference sequence).

The chain couples TRBV6-2 or TRBV6-3 to TRBJ2-5, with D tentatively TRBD2 (5 bases). Trimming pared 3 bases from V and 4 bases from J, leaving 12 bases between. The CDR3 has 14 amino acids. The germline V gene encodes CDR1 MNHEY and CDR2 SVGEGT. DNA for the CDR3: TGTGCCAGCAGTTATTCAGCGGTGGGAGAGACCCAGTACTTC. It encodes CASSYSAVGETQYF.

The chain links TRBV5-1 to TRBJ1-4; 8 nucleotides align to TRBD1. Germline V CDR1 and CDR2: SGHRS, YFSETQ. Trimming at V came to 1 base and at J to 4 bases, leaving 3 bases not matched to a gene. The CDR3 extends over 15 amino acids. DNA for the CDR3: TGCGCCAGCAGCTTGAACGGACAGGGTAATGAAAAACTGTTTTTT. It yields the protein CASSLNGQGNEKLFF.

CDR3 nucleotide sequence: TGCGCCAGCAGACTTTCTGAGGACTACGAGCAGTACTTC. Its protein product is CASRLSEDYEQYF. The chain employs TRBV5-1 and TRBJ2-7; D call uncertain. There are 13 residues in the CDR3. V lost 5 bases and J lost 3, with 12 bases in between. Germline V gives CDR1 SGHRS, CDR2 YFSETQ. Combining the CDR3 with reference TRBV5-1 and TRBJ2-7 gives the whole variable domain KAGVTQTPRYLIKTRGQQVTLSCSPISGHRSVSWYQQTPGQGLQFLFEYFSETQRNKGNFPGRFSGRQFSNSRSEMNVSTLELGDSALYLCASRLSEDYEQYFGPGTRLTVT.

This clone was observed once. The V gene is TRBV10-1, the J gene TRBJ1-1; no definite D call. Germline V gene data show CDR1 as WNHNN and CDR2 as SYGVQD (reference sequence). The CDR3 totals 11 residues. Trimming left V 5 bases short and J 7 bases short, with 8 bases between. The CDR3 sequence: CASSSAGEAFF. For the CDR3, the DNA is TGCGCCAGCAGTTCAGCGGGTGAAGCTTTCTTT.

The chain links TRBV2 to TRBJ2-7; the D is unclear. CDR3 length: 12 residues. CDR1 SNHLY and CDR2 FYNNEI come from the germline V gene. Trimming cost V 3 bases and J 1 base, with 4 bases left between them. CDR3 sequence: CASSEQSYEQYF. The CDR3 coding sequence is TGTGCCAGCAGTGAGCAGTCCTACGAGCAGTACTTC.

The genes are TRBV3-1 (or the pseudogene TRBV3-2) and TRBJ2-3; D remains unclear. The CDR3 contains 12 residues. Germline CDR1 LGHDT, CDR2 YNNKEL (reference sequence). Trimming removed 4 bases from V and 5 bases from J, with 7 bases in between. In DNA, the CDR3 is TGTGCCAGCAGCCTCCCCGGAGATACGCAGTATTTT. Its protein is CASSLPGDTQYF.

The J gene is TRBJ2-1, the V gene TRBV6-6; 9 nucleotides agree with TRBD2. V lost 6 bases to trimming and J lost 9 bases; unmatched junction nucleotides: 15. Per the germline V gene, CDR1 is MNHNY and CDR2 is SVGAGI (reference sequence). The CDR3 loop spans 16 amino acids. CDR3 nucleotides: TGTGCCAGCAGGCCGGACCGATTAGCGGGAGTGGGTGAGCAGTTCTTC. Translation: CASRPDRLAGVGEQFF.